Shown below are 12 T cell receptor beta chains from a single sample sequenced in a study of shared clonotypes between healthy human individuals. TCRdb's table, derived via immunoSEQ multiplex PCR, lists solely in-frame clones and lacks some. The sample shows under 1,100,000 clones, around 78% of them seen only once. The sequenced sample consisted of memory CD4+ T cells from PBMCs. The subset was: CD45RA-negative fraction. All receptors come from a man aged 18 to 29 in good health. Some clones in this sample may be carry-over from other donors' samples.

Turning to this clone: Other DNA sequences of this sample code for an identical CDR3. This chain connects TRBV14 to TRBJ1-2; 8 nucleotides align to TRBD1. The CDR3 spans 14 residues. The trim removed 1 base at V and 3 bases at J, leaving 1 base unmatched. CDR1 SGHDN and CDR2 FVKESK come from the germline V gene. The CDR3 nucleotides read TGTGCCAGCAGCCAAGGACAGGGGTACTATGGCTACACCTTC. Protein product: CASSQGQGYYGYTF.

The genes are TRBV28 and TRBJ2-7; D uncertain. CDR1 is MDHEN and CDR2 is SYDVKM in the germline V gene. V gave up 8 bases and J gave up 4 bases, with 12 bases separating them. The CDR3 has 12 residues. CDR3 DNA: TGTGCCAGCGCGGCTCCCGGTTACGAGCAGTACTTC. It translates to CASAAPGYEQYF.

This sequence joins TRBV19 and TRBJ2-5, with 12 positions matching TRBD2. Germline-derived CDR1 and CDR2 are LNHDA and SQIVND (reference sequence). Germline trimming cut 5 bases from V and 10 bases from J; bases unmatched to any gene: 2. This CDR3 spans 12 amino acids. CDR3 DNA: TGTGCCAGTAGTGCTAGCGGGAGGGTCCAGTACTTC. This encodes CASSASGRVQYF.

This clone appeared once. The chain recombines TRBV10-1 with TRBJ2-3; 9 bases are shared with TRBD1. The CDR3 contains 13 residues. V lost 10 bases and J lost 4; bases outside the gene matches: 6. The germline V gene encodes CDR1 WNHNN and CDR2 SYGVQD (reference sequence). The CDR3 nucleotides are TGCGCCACAGGAGACAGGGGGGCAGATACGCAGTATTTT. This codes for CATGDRGADTQYF.

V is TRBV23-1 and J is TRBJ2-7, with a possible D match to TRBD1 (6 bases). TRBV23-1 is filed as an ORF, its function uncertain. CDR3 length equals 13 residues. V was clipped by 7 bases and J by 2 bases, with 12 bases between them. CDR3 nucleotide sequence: TGCGCCAGCACTCGGACAGCCCCCTACGAGCAGTACTTC. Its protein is CASTRTAPYEQYF.

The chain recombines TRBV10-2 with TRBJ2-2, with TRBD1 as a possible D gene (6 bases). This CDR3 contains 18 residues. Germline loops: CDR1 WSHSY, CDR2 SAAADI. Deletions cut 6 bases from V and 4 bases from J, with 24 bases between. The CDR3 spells CASRPFQQGEKSTGELFF. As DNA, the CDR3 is TGCGCCAGCAGACCTTTCCAACAGGGAGAGAAGAGCACCGGGGAGCTGTTTTTT.

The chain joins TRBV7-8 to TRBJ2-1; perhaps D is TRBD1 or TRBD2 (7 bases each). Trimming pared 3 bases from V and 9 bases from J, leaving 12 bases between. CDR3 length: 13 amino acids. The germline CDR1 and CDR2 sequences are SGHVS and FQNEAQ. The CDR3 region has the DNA TGTGCCAGCAGCTTGGGCAGGGGGGGTGAGCAGTTCTTC. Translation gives CASSLGRGGEQFF.

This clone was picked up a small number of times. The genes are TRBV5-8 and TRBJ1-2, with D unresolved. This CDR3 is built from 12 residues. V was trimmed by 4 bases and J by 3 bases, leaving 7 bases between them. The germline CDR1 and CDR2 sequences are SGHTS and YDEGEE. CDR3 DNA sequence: TGTGCCAGCAGCCACCCTCACTATGGCTACACCTTC. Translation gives CASSHPHYGYTF. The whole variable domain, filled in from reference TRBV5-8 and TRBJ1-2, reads EAGVTQSPTHLIKTRGQQATLRCSPISGHTSVYWYQQALGLGLQFLLWYDEGEERNRGNFPPRFSGRQFPNYSSELNVNALELEDSALYLCASSHPHYGYTFGSGTRLTVV.

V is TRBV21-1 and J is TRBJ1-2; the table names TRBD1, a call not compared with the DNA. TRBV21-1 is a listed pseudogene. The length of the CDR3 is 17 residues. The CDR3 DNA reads TGTGCCAGCTACAAGACCCGCGCGACAGGGGCTAACTATGGCTACACCTTC. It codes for CASYKTRATGANYGYTF.

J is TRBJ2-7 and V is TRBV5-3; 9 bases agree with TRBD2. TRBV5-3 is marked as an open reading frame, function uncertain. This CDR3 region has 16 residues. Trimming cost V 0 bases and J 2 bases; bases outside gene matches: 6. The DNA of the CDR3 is TGTGCCAGAAGCTTGGGCGGGAGGGGAAGGACCTACGAGCAGTACTTC. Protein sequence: CARSLGGRGRTYEQYF.

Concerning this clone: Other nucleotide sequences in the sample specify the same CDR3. The CDR3 DNA reads TGCGCCAGCAGCTTGGGGACGAACACCGGGGAGCTGTTTTTT. Translated, it gives CASSLGTNTGELFF. This chain connects TRBV5-1 to TRBJ2-2; no reliable D call. Germline CDR1 and CDR2: SGHRS and YFSETQ. The CDR3 has 14 amino acids. V dropped 0 bases and J dropped 0 bases, with 3 bases sitting between them.

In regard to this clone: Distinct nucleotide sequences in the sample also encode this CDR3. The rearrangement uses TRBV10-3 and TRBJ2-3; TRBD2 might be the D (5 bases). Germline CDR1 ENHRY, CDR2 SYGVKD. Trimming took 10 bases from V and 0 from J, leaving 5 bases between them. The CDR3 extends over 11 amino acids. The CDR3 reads CASGSTDTQYF. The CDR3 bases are TGTGCCAGCGGGAGCACAGATACGCAGTATTTT.